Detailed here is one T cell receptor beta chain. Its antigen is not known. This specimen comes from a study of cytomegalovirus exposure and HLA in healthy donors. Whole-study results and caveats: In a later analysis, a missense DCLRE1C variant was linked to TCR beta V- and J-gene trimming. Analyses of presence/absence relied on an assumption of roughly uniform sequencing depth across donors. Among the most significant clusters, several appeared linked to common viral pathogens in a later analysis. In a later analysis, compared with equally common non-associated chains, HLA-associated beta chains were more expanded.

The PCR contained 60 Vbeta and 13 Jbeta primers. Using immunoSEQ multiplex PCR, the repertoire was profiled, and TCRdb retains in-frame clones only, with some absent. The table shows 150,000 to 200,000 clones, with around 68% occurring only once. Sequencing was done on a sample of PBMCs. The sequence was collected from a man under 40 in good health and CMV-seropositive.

CDR3 sequence: CASSLPGLAGVNEQFF. CDR3 sequence (DNA): TGTGCCAGCAGCTTGCCGGGACTAGCGGGAGTTAATGAGCAGTTCTTC. V and J are TRBV5-4 and TRBJ2-1, with 14 bases that match TRBD2. The germline CDR1 and CDR2 sequences are SGHNT and YYREEE (reference sequence). The CDR3 has 16 residues. The J segment lost 7 bases and the V segment lost 1 base, leaving 4 bases of the junction unmatched.